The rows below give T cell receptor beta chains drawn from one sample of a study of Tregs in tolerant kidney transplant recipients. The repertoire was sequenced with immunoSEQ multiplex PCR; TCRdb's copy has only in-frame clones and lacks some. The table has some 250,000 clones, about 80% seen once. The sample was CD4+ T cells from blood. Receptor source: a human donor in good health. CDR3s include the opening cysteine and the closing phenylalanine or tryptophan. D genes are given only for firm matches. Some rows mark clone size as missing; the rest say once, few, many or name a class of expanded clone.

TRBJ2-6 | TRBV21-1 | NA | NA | CASSKVRRTTGANVLTF | TGTGCCAGCAGCAAAGTCCGACGTACTACTGGGGCCAACGTCCTGACTTTC
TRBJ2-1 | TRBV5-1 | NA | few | CASSLDTNSYNEQFF | TGCGCCAGCAGCTTGGACACTAACTCCTACAATGAGCAGTTCTTC
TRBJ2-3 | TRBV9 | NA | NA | CASSVGAGEGTDTQYF | TGTGCCAGCAGCGTAGGGGCAGGGGAGGGAACAGATACGCAGTATTTT
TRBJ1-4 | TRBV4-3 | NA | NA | CASSHPGLGEKLFF | TGCGCCAGCAGCCATCCAGGGTTAGGGGAAAAACTGTTTTTT
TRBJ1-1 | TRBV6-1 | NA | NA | CASSEAFNRETKAFF | TGTGCCAGCAGTGAAGCGTTTAACAGGGAAACGAAAGCTTTCTTT
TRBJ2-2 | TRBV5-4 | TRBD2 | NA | CASSLAGGNTGELFF | TGTGCCAGCAGCCTAGCGGGGGGGAACACCGGGGAGCTGTTTTTT
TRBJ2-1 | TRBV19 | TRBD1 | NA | CASSTQDRGFEFF | TGTGCCAGTAGTACCCAGGACAGGGGCTTTGAGTTCTTC
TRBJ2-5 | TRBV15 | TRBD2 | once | CATSRAPSGVGETQYF | TGTGCCACCAGCAGAGCCCCTAGCGGTGTAGGAGAGACCCAGTACTTC
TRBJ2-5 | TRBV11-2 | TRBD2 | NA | CASSPGLAGMETQYF | TGTGCCAGCAGCCCGGGACTAGCGGGGATGGAGACCCAGTACTTC
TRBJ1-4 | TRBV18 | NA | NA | CASSPLAGSNEKLFF | TGTGCCAGCTCACCACTCGCAGGATCTAATGAAAAACTGTTTTTT
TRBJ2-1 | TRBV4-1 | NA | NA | CASSQDRDKFF | TGCGCCAGCAGCCAAGATCGGGATAAGTTCTTC
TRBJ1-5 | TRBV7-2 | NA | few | CASSLGIQGQPQHF | TGTGCCAGCAGCTTAGGGATTCAGGGGCAGCCCCAGCATTTT
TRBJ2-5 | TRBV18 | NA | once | CASSPGPSHWAQYF | TGTGCCAGCTCCCCAGGGCCCTCACACTGGGCCCAGTACTTC
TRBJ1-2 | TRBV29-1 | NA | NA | CSAGQTFMGYTF | TGCAGCGCCGGACAGACTTTTATGGGCTACACCTTC
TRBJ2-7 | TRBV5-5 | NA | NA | CASSLGTYEQYF | TGTGCCAGCAGCTTGGGGACCTACGAGCAGTACTTC
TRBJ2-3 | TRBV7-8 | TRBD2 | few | CASSSQRGGTDTQYF | TGTGCCAGCAGCTCCCAGCGGGGGGGGACAGATACGCAGTATTTT
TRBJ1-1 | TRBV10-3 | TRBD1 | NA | CASRTGLNTEAFF | TGTGCCAGCCGGACAGGGCTGAACACTGAAGCTTTCTTT
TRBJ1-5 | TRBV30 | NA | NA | CAWSWAGSGQPQHF | TGTGCCTGGAGTTGGGCAGGGTCCGGTCAGCCCCAGCATTTT
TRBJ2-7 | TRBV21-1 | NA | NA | CASLGTHTPYEQYF | TGTGCCAGCCTTGGGACTCACACCCCCTACGAGCAGTACTTC
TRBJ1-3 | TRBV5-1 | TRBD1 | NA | CASSLATGSTSGNTIYF | TGCGCCAGCAGCTTGGCGACAGGGTCCACCTCTGGAAACACCATATATTTT